A selection of T cell receptor beta chains follows, all from one sample in a study of blood T cell repertoires in COVID-19. TCRdb's table, derived via immunoSEQ multiplex PCR, lists solely in-frame clones and lacks some. The repertoire holds fewer than 450,000 clones, with 90% as singletons. Sequencing was performed on PBMCs or T cells enriched from blood (not recorded which). The receptors here all came from a man aged 18 to 29 who had recovered from COVID-19. Each CDR3 is given with its conserved first and last residue. Fields, in order: clone size, J gene, D gene, V gene, CDR3 protein, CDR3 DNA. A D gene is named only where the DNA matches it firmly. The size entry is marked missing in some rows and otherwise reads once, few, many or a size class.

>once|TRBJ1-1|NA|TRBV18
CASSPPSRTEAFF
TGTGCCAGCTCACCACCGTCTCGCACTGAAGCTTTCTTT
>NA|TRBJ2-5|NA|TRBV19
CASSITGGVETQYF
TGTGCCAGTAGTATAACAGGGGGGGTAGAGACCCAGTACTTC
>NA|TRBJ2-2|TRBD1|TRBV18
CASSPGQGDTGELFF
TGTGCCAGCTCCCCCGGACAGGGCGACACCGGGGAGCTGTTTTTT
>NA|TRBJ2-1|TRBD2|TRBV4-2
CASSPGTSGSVGQFF
TGTGCCAGCAGCCCCGGGACTAGCGGGAGTGTGGGGCAGTTCTTC
>NA|TRBJ1-5|NA|TRBV28
CASSLDYNQPQHF
TGTGCCAGCAGTCTAGACTACAATCAGCCCCAGCATTTT
>NA|TRBJ2-1|NA|TRBV9
CASSVESGSYNEQFF
TGTGCCAGCAGCGTAGAAAGCGGTAGCTACAATGAGCAGTTCTTC
>NA|TRBJ2-1|NA|TRBV27
CASSLSPGGLYNEQFF
TGTGCCAGCAGTTTATCTCCGGGGGGCCTTTACAATGAGCAGTTCTTC
>NA|TRBJ2-7|NA|TRBV7-2
CASSVLAYVTYEQYF
TGTGCCAGCAGCGTACTAGCATACGTGACCTACGAGCAGTACTTC
>NA|TRBJ2-1|TRBD2|TRBV9
CASSEGLAGGNEQFF
TGTGCCAGCAGCGAGGGACTAGCGGGGGGCAATGAGCAGTTCTTC
>NA|TRBJ1-6|NA|TRBV10-3
CAISEWRGDSPLHF
TGTGCCATCAGTGAATGGAGGGGCGATTCACCCCTCCACTTT
>once|TRBJ1-1|NA|TRBV27
CASSRTDSWNTEAFF
TGTGCCAGCAGTCGGACAGACTCCTGGAACACTGAAGCTTTCTTT
>NA|TRBJ2-5|TRBD2|TRBV5-4
CASSSTSGRVETQYF
TGTGCCAGCAGCTCGACTAGCGGGAGGGTTGAGACCCAGTACTTC
>NA|TRBJ2-1|TRBD1|TRBV9
CASSLTLTGPYNEQFF
TGTGCCAGCAGCCTTACCCTGACAGGGCCCTACAATGAGCAGTTCTTC
>NA|TRBJ2-7|NA|TRBV5-4
CASSLKGAGPGSSYEQYF
TGTGCCAGCAGCTTGAAGGGAGCCGGGCCTGGGAGCTCCTACGAGCAGTACTTC
>few|TRBJ2-1|NA|TRBV2
CASSEDVGGYNEQFF
TGTGCCAGCAGTGAAGACGTGGGGGGATACAATGAGCAGTTCTTC
>NA|TRBJ1-2|TRBD1|TRBV6-1
CASSESMGQGETNYGYTF
TGTGCCAGCAGTGAGAGTATGGGACAGGGGGAGACTAACTATGGCTACACCTTC